The text below deals with one T cell receptor beta chain. The data derive from a study of T cell responses to AZD1222 COVID-19 vaccine. Germline lookup yields CDR1 MGHRA and CDR2 YSYEKL. Trimming removed 0 bases from V and 7 bases from J; junction bases left unmatched: 6. This CDR3 contains 15 residues. Generated by immunoSEQ multiplex PCR, the TCRdb table keeps only in-frame clones and is missing some. The table records roughly 90,000 clones, roughly 90% of them present only once. The sequence was collected from an adult who received the AZD1222 COVID-19 vaccine. The source was peripheral blood, collected 28 days after the second AZD1222 dose. The V gene is TRBV4-1, the J gene TRBJ1-3; TRBD1 agrees at 7 bases. For the CDR3, the DNA is TGCGCCAGCAGCCAAGAGGGGACAGTCACTAACACCATATATTTT. This gives the protein CASSQEGTVTNTIYF.